The 19 T cell receptor beta chains below all came from one sample that was sequenced in a study of response to subunit inactivated influenza vaccine. MiXCR, applied by TCRdb to the RT-PCR reads, yields one record per CDR3 protein. The sample contains around 600,000 distinct CDR3 sequences, around 11% of which appear only once. This sample also belongs to another study, concerning T cells expressing NK-cell markers. This second study says: TCR beta cDNA was generated via 5'RACE template switching incorporating UMIs.

The sample consisted of PBMCs from blood, taken on the day of vaccination. The receptors here all came from a man over 45 who received an inactivated influenza vaccine.

V is TRBV6-2 or TRBV6-3 and J is TRBJ2-2; D is perhaps TRBD2 (5 bases). V dropped 2 bases and J dropped 0 bases, with 13 bases sitting between them. Per the germline V gene, CDR1 is MNHEY and CDR2 is SVGEGT. The CDR3 totals 17 residues. CDR3 in DNA: TGTGCCAGCAGTTACCTACTTGGGGAGTCGAACACCGGGGAGCTGTTTTTT. This sequence encodes CASSYLLGESNTGELFF.

Only a few counts were recorded for this clonotype. The chain links TRBV24-1 to TRBJ2-2, with 9 bases matching TRBD2. Unmatched junction bases numbered 5, after V lost 3 bases and J lost 1 base. The CDR3 consists of 17 residues. The germline V gene encodes CDR1 KGHDR and CDR2 SFDVKD. The CDR3 loop reads CATSDRLAEVNTGELFF. The CDR3 nucleotides are TGTGCCACCAGTGATCGACTAGCGGAGGTGAACACCGGGGAGCTGTTTTTT.

The V call is TRBV7-2, the J call TRBJ2-5, with TRBD2 identical over 11 bases. V was pared by 5 bases and J by 1 base, with 6 bases of the junction left unmatched. The CDR3 sequence is 16 residues long. Germline CDR1 SGHTA, CDR2 FQGNSA. The CDR3 coding sequence is TGTGCCAGCAGCCCCAGGGGACTAGCGGTCCAAGAGACCCAGTACTTC. This gives the protein CASSPRGLAVQETQYF.

In its sample, this clonotype was seen many times. This CDR3 reads CASSLDLVGGGETQYF. As DNA, the CDR3 is TGTGCCAGCAGCTTAGATCTGGTGGGAGGAGGAGAGACCCAGTACTTC. This chain joins TRBV11-2 and TRBJ2-5; weak D call: TRBD2 (6 bases). The germline gives CDR1 SGHAT, CDR2 FQNNGV. V lost 0 bases and J lost 4, with 15 bases in between. This CDR3 spans 16 amino acids.

This clonotype was counted only a few times. The rearrangement uses TRBV4-2 and TRBJ1-2; D unresolved. The CDR3 runs 16 residues. V lost 1 base, J lost 4 bases, and 16 bases lay in between. Germline V gene sequence: CDR1 LGHNA, CDR2 YNFKEQ. CDR3 sequence reads: CASSQGSMSKAYGYTF. CDR3 coding DNA: TGTGCCAGCAGCCAAGGTTCTATGAGCAAGGCCTATGGCTACACCTTC.

The V call is TRBV4-3, the J call TRBJ2-2; the D gene could be TRBD1 or TRBD2 (5 bases each). This CDR3 region has 16 residues. Looked up from germline, CDR1 is LGHNA and CDR2 is YSLEER. V was clipped by 0 bases and J by 6 bases, with 14 bases between them. The CDR3 protein is CASSQDRDLGPGELFF. The DNA of the CDR3 is TGCGCCAGCAGCCAAGACAGGGACCTCGGACCCGGGGAGCTGTTTTTT.

This clonotype was observed a handful of times. The chain joins TRBV15 to TRBJ2-2; D is uncertain. CDR3 length equals 15 residues. Germline V lookup: CDR1 LNHNV, CDR2 YYDKDF (reference sequence). Trimming shortened V by 0 bases and J by 4 bases, and 9 bases separated the two germline ends. As DNA, the CDR3 is TGTGCCACCAGCAGAGAAGTCGCGGTCACCGGGGAGCTGTTTTTT. This codes for CATSREVAVTGELFF.

V usage is TRBV12-3 or TRBV12-4 and J usage is TRBJ1-6; D is ambiguous. Trimming pared 7 bases from V and 5 bases from J, leaving 12 bases between. The CDR3 totals 14 residues. The CDR3 here is CASTTAQNNSPLHF. The DNA of the CDR3 is TGTGCCAGCACCACGGCACAGAATAATTCACCCCTCCACTTT.

The J gene is TRBJ2-3, the V gene TRBV7-9; D remains ambiguous. Trimming stripped 8 bases from V and 6 bases from J, with 9 bases between. This CDR3 has 11 residues. Germline-derived CDR1 and CDR2 are SEHNR and FQNEAQ (reference sequence). The DNA of the CDR3 is TGTGCCAGCCTCCAGGCGGATACGCAGTATTTT. It translates to CASLQADTQYF.

This clonotype was recorded a few times. The V call is TRBV6-1, the J call TRBJ2-5; TRBD2 agrees at 7 bases. The CDR3 totals 13 residues. Losses at the gene ends were 7 bases for V and 5 bases for J; bases not matched to a gene: 7. Germline V gene lookup returns CDR1 MNHNS and CDR2 SASEGT. CDR3 nucleotide sequence: TGTGCCAGCAAATTAAGCGGGACTGAGACCCAGTACTTC. This codes for CASKLSGTETQYF.

This clonotype has more than one count but fewer than ten. The rearrangement joins TRBV3-1 to TRBJ2-3; 11 bases agree with TRBD2. Trimming took 2 bases from V and 2 from J; bases not matched to a gene: 9. The CDR3 runs 18 residues. The germline CDR1 and CDR2 sequences are LGHDT and YNNKEL (reference sequence). The CDR3 coding sequence is TGTGCCAGCAGCCAACCCACTGCGGGACTAGCGGCCACAGATACGCAGTATTTT. This sequence encodes CASSQPTAGLAATDTQYF.

The chain links TRBV5-1 to TRBJ2-7, with TRBD2 matching over 7 bases. Germline V gene data show CDR1 as SGHRS and CDR2 as YFSETQ. The CDR3 runs 16 residues. The junction had 8 bases not matched to a gene; V was cut back by 0 bases and J by 2 bases. In nucleotides, the CDR3 is TGCGCCAGCAGCTTGGATGCTAGCGGAGGAACCTACGAGCAGTACTTC. This gives the protein CASSLDASGGTYEQYF.

This clonotype was counted ten times or more. The chain carries TRBV7-9 and TRBJ2-1; D is unresolved. This CDR3 is built from 15 residues. Between the trimmed V and J ends, which lost 4 bases and 2 bases, there was a span of 12 bases. Germline V gene sequence: CDR1 SEHNR, CDR2 FQNEAQ (reference sequence). The CDR3 bases are TGTGCCAGCAGCTCCTTTTCAAGGCCCTACAATGAGCAGTTCTTC. This encodes CASSSFSRPYNEQFF.

The sample holds a few counts of this clonotype. The chain joins TRBV7-2 to TRBJ2-2; the D gene is possibly TRBD2 (6 bases). From germline, CDR1 is SGHTA and CDR2 FQGNSA. Trimming took off 5 bases at V and 5 bases at J, with 18 bases between the two ends. The CDR3 loop spans 16 amino acids. The DNA for the CDR3 is TGTGCCAGCAGCAAACTCGGCGGGGTTCCAACCGGGGAGCTGTTTTTT. Amino acids: CASSKLGGVPTGELFF.

This chain joins TRBV20-1 and TRBJ1-1; TRBD1 matches at 11 bases. Germline CDR1 DFQATT, CDR2 SNEGSKA (reference sequence). The CDR3 has 18 residues. Losses at the gene ends were 0 bases for V and 2 bases for J; bases not matched to a gene: 11. The CDR3 DNA follows: TGCAGTGCTAGAGACCCTCTTGGACAGGGGGCTTATAACACTGAAGCTTTCTTT. Residues: CSARDPLGQGAYNTEAFF.

This clonotype has just a few counts. This sequence joins TRBV19 and TRBJ1-1; D not certain. The germline V and J ends were trimmed by 7 bases and 0 bases, with 12 bases remaining between them. CDR3 length: 14 residues. The germline V gene encodes CDR1 LNHDA and CDR2 SQIVND (reference sequence). The CDR3 DNA reads as TGTGCCAGTACGCGTTCACAGATGAACACTGAAGCTTTCTTT. It specifies CASTRSQMNTEAFF.

There are a few counts of this clonotype. The chain joins TRBV2 to TRBJ1-5, with TRBD1 matching 7 bases. The CDR3 runs to 14 residues. Unmatched junction bases numbered 6, after V lost 9 bases and J lost 1 base. Germline V CDR1 and CDR2: SNHLY, FYNNEI. CDR3 DNA sequence: TGTGCCAGTAGTATCAGGGGGAGCAATCAGCCCCAGCATTTT. It encodes CASSIRGSNQPQHF. Together with reference TRBV2 and TRBJ1-5, the CDR3 gives the full variable domain: EPEVTQTPSHQVTQMGQEVILRCVPISNHLYFYWYRQILGQKVEFLVSFYNNEISEKSEIFDDQFSVERPDGSNFTLKIRSTKLEDSAMYFCASSIRGSNQPQHFGDGTRLSIL.

This clonotype appeared many times. The chain links TRBV9 to TRBJ2-7; TRBD2 matches 9 bases. The length of the CDR3 is 15 residues. Germline V gives CDR1 SGDLS, CDR2 YYNGEE. The V and J ends lost 0 bases and 5 bases, in that order; junction bases with no gene match: 6. CDR3 sequence reads: CASSVGPAGGDEQYF. The CDR3 DNA reads TGTGCCAGCAGCGTAGGCCCAGCGGGAGGTGACGAGCAGTACTTC. The whole variable domain, remainder taken from reference TRBV9 and TRBJ2-7, is DSGVTQTPKHLITATGQRVTLRCSPRSGDLSVYWYQQSLDQGLQFLIQYYNGEERAKGNILERFSAQQFPDLHSELNLSSLELGDSALYFCASSVGPAGGDEQYFGPGTRLTVT.

The V call is TRBV4-1, the J call TRBJ1-2; 8 positions agree with TRBD1. The germline V gene has CDR1 MGHRA and CDR2 YSYEKL. Germline trimming cut 3 bases from V and 5 bases from J; bases unmatched to any gene: 11. The CDR3 covers 16 residues. CDR3 loop: CASSHPARGPGYGYTF. CDR3 bases: TGCGCCAGCAGCCATCCAGCCAGGGGGCCTGGGTATGGCTACACCTTC.